This T cell receptor (beta chain) stems from a study of shared clonotypes between healthy human individuals. Study outcomes and limitations: Naive subsets, compared against memory subsets, generally had larger estimated richness values.

Generated by immunoSEQ multiplex PCR, the TCRdb table keeps only in-frame clones and is missing some. The sample contains about 2.1 million clones, 85% to 95% of which appear only once. Naivety among CD8 cells was defined by CD45RO negativity and positive CCR7 selection, thereby excluding terminally differentiated effector memory CD45RA+ cells. Regarding this clone: Its matching antigen is unknown. Other DNA sequences within the sample encode an identical CDR3.

Germline values: CDR1 SEHNR, CDR2 FQNEAQ (reference sequence). CDR3 length: 12 amino acids. The V end lost 3 bases, the J end lost 3 bases, and 5 bases lay between the germline ends. Sequencing was performed on naive CD8+ T cells from PBMCs. This chain uses TRBV7-9 with TRBJ1-1; D is unresolved. This TCR came from a man aged 18 to 29 in good health. Some clones in this sample may be carry-over from other donors' samples. CDR3 amino acids: CASSFPDTEAFF. CDR3 coding DNA: TGTGCCAGCAGCTTCCCTGACACTGAAGCTTTCTTT.